In this sample, the clone carrying this TCR beta chain turned up a few times. Its antigen is unknown. Germline CDR1 MNHNS, CDR2 SASEGT. With 3 bases removed from V and 12 bases from J, the gap between germline ends came to 9 bases. CDR3 length equals 11 residues. The data stem from a study of T cells in Graves' hyperthyroidism and ophthalmopathy. Study observations and caveats: Blood samples included most of the expanded thyroid clonotypes exceeding 0.001.

Hyperthyroidism patients were newly diagnosed, had disease duration under 2 months, and were aged 18 to 65 years. Each 10 ml fresh peripheral blood draw supplied the PBMCs. Amplified TCR beta CDR3 regions came from RNA transcripts. The primer set for the first-round RT-PCR of the TCR CDR3 was HTBI. TCRdb ran MiXCR on the multiplex PCR reads and lists one entry per CDR3 protein. This sample has approximately 530,000 distinct CDR3 sequences, with 15% to 20% found just once. This sequence originates from a woman younger than 35 with Graves' hyperthyroidism. The source material was blood. V gene TRBV6-1 combines with J gene TRBJ2-1; D gene unclear. The CDR3 bases are TGTGCCAGCAGTGAGGGTGTGGGGCAGTTCTTC. Residues: CASSEGVGQFF.